This T cell receptor beta chain comes out of a study of CD4 T cells in relation to SARS-CoV-2 and coronaviruses. The CDR3 runs 16 residues. The germline V and J ends were trimmed by 0 bases and 7 bases, with 14 bases remaining between them. Germline V gene sequence: CDR1 SGHNT, CDR2 YYREEE (reference sequence). CD4+ T cells from unexposed donors were obtained before the COVID-19 pandemic (2011-2018). Produced via immunoSEQ multiplex PCR; TCRdb's table is partial and in-frame only. The sample holds around 70,000 clones; more than 75% are singletons and the top ten take 1.5% to 2%. The clonotype comes from a human donor in good health. The sample taken for sequencing was memory CD4+ T cells from PBMCs. The gene calls are TRBV5-4 and TRBJ1-6; D might be TRBD1 (6 bases). In nucleotides, the CDR3 is TGTGCCAGCAGCTTGGACATGGGACAAACCAATTCACCCCTCCACTTT. This translates into CASSLDMGQTNSPLHF. Filled out from reference TRBV5-4 and TRBJ1-6, the complete variable domain reads ETGVTQSPTHLIKTRGQQVTLRCSSQSGHNTVSWYQQALGQGPQFIFQYYREEENGRGNFPPRFSGLQFPNYSSELNVNALELDDSALYLCASSLDMGQTNSPLHFGNGTRLTVT.